This T cell receptor beta chain originates from a study of synovial regulatory T cells in juvenile arthritis. Matched peripheral blood accompanied the synovial fluid taken from each patient with active arthritis. Median age approximately 12 years (about 2.2-22.9); median disease duration approximately seven years (0.2-19.1). Study-wide findings and caveats: Synovial Treg CDR3 sequences overlapped more with iaTregs than other circulating Tregs.

The CDR3 consists of 12 residues. No DNA was logged. Germline V gives CDR1 ENHRY, CDR2 SYGVKD. Considering frequency, this clone is medium-sized. Its antigen is as yet unknown. The assay was immunoSEQ multiplex PCR, and TCRdb's table has in-frame clones only and misses some. The listing contains thousands of clones. Specimen: Treg cells from the synovium. The V and J genes are TRBV10-3 and TRBJ2-7; the TCRdb D gene call, TRBD2, has no DNA to confirm it. The source is a donor aged 2-30 years with juvenile idiopathic arthritis. The CDR3 loop is CAITSGSYEQYF.